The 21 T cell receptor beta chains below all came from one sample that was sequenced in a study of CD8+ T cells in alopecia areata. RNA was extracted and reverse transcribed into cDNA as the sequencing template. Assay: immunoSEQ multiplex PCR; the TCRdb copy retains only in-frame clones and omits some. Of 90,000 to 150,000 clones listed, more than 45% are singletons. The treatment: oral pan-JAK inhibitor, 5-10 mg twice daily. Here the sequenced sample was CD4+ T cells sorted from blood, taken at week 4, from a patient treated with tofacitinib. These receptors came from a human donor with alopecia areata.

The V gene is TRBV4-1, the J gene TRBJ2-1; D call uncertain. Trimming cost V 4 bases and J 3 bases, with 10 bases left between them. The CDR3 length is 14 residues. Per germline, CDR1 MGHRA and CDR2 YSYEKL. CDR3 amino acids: CASSPPEYYNEQFF. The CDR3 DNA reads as TGCGCCAGCAGCCCCCCCGAGTACTACAATGAGCAGTTCTTC.

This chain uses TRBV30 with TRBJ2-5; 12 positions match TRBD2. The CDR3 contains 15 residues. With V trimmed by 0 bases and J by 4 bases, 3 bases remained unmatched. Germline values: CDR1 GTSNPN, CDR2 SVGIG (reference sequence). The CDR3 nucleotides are TGTGCCTGGAGTGTACGGGGACTAGCGGGAGAGACCCAGTACTTC. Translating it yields CAWSVRGLAGETQYF. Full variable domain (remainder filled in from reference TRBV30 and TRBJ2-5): SQTIHQWPATLVQPVGSPLSLECTVEGTSNPNLYWYRQAAGRGLQLLFYSVGIGQISSEVPQNLSASRPQDRQFILSSKKLLLSDSGFYLCAWSVRGLAGETQYFGPGTRLLVL.

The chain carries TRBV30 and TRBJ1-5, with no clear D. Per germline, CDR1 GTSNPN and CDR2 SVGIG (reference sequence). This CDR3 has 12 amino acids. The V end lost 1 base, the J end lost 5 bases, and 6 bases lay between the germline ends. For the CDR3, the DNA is TGTGCCTGGAGTGCGGGCCATCAGCCCCAGCATTTT. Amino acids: CAWSAGHQPQHF.

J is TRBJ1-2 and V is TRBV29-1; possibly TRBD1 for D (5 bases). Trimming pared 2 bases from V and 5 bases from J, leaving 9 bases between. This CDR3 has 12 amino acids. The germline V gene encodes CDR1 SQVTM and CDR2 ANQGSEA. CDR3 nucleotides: TGCAGCGTTGAATTCGGGGGTTATGGCTACACCTTC. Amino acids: CSVEFGGYGYTF.

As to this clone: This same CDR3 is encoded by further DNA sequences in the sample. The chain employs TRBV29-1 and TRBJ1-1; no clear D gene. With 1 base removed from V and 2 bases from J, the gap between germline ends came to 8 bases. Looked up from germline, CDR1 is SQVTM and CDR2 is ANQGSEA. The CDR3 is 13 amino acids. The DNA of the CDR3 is TGCAGCGTTGAAGGAATATTAAACACTGAAGCTTTCTTT. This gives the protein CSVEGILNTEAFF.

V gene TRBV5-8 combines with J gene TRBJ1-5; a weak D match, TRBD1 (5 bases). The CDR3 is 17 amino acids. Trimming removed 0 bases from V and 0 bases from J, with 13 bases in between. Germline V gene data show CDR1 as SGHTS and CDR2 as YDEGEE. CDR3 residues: CASSLEQGSYSNQPQHF. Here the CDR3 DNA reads TGTGCCAGCAGCTTGGAGCAGGGCTCGTATAGCAATCAGCCCCAGCATTTT.

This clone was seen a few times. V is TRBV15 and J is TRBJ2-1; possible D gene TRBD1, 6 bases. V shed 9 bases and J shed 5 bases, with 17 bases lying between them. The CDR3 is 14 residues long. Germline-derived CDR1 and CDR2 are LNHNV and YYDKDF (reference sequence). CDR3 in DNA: TGTGCCACTACTGACAGGCAACTTAACAATGAGCAGTTCTTC. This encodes CATTDRQLNNEQFF.

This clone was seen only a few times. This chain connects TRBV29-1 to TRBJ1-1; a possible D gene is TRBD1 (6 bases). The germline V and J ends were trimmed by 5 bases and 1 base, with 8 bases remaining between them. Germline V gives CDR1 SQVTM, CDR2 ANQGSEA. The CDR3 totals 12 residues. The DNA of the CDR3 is TGCAGCGTTTCCAGGGGGAACACTGAAGCTTTCTTT. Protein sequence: CSVSRGNTEAFF. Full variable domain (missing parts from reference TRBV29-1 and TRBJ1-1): SAVISQKPSRDICQRGTSLTIQCQVDSQVTMMFWYRQQPGQSLTLIATANQGSEATYESGFVIDKFPISRPNLTFSTLTVSNMSPEDSSIYLCSVSRGNTEAFFGQGTRLTVV.

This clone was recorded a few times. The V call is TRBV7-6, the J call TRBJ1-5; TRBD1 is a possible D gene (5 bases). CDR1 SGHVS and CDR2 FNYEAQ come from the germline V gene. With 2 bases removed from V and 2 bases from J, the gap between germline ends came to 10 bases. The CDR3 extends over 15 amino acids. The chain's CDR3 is CASSLNGAGNQPQHF. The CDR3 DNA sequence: TGTGCCAGCAGCTTAAACGGGGCAGGCAATCAGCCCCAGCATTTT.

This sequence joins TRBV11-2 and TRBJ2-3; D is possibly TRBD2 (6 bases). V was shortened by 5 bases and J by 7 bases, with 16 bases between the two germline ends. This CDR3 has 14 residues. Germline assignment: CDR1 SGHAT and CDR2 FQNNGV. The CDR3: CASSPTSFPNTQYF. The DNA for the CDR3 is TGTGCCAGCAGCCCTACTAGCTTTCCAAATACGCAGTATTTT.

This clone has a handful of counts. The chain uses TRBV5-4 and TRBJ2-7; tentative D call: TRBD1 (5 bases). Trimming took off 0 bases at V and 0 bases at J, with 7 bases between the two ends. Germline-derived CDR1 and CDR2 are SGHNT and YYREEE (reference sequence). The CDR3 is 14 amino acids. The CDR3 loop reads CASSLGQNSYEQYF. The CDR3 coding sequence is TGTGCCAGCAGCTTGGGACAGAACTCCTACGAGCAGTACTTC. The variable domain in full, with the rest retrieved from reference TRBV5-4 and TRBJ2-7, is ETGVTQSPTHLIKTRGQQVTLRCSSQSGHNTVSWYQQALGQGPQFIFQYYREEENGRGNFPPRFSGLQFPNYSSELNVNALELDDSALYLCASSLGQNSYEQYFGPGTRLTVT.

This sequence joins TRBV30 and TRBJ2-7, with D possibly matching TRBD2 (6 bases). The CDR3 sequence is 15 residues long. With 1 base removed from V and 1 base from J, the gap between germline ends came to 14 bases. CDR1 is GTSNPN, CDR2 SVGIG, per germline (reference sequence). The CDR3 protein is CAWSEGGTRSYEQYF. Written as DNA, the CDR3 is TGTGCCTGGAGTGAGGGCGGGACCCGATCCTACGAGCAGTACTTC.

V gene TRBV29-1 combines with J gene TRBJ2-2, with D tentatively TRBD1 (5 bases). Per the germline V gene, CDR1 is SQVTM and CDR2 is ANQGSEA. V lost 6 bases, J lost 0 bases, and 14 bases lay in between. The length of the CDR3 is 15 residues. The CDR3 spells CSVRRDSANTGELFF. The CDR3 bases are TGCAGCGTCCGCAGGGATTCTGCGAACACCGGGGAGCTGTTTTTT.

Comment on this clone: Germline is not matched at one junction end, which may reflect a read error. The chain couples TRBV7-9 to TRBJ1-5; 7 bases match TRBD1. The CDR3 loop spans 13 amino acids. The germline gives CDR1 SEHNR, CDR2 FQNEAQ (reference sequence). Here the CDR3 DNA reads TGTGCCAGCAGCTCATCAACAGGGGACAGTTGGGTTTTT. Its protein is CASSSSTGDSWVF.

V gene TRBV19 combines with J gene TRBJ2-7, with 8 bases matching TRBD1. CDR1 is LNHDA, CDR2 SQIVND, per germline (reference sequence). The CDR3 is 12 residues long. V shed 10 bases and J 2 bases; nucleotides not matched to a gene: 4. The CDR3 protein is CATPDRAYEQYF. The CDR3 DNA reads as TGTGCCACCCCGGACAGGGCCTACGAGCAGTACTTC.

The CDR3 protein is CASSKGRGLEQYF. As DNA, the CDR3 is TGTGCCAGCTCAAAAGGCAGGGGGCTCGAGCAGTACTTC. V and J are TRBV7-2 and TRBJ2-7, with 8 bases aligning to TRBD1. V trimming: 8 bases; J trimming: 6 bases; junction bases outside the gene matches: 9. CDR3 size: 13 residues. CDR1 and CDR2 from the germline V gene are SGHTA and FQGNSA.

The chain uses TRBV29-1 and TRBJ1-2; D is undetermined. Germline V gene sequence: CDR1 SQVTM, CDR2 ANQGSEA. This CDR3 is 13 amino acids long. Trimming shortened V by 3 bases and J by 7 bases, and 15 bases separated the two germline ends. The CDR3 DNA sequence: TGCAGCGTTGATCAACTTTTAGCTTTTGGCTACACCTTC. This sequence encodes CSVDQLLAFGYTF. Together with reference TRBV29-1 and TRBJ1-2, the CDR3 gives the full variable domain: SAVISQKPSRDICQRGTSLTIQCQVDSQVTMMFWYRQQPGQSLTLIATANQGSEATYESGFVIDKFPISRPNLTFSTLTVSNMSPEDSSIYLCSVDQLLAFGYTFGSGTRLTVV.

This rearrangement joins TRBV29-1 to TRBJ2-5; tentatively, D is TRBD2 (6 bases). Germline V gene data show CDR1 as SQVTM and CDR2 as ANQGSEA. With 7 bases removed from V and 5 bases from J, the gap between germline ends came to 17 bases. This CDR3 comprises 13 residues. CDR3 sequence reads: CSAGTPQKETQYF. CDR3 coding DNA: TGCAGCGCGGGGACTCCCCAAAAGGAGACCCAGTACTTC.

The CDR3 sequence: CASSEWRASYNEQFF. The CDR3 DNA follows: TGTGCCAGCAGTGAATGGAGGGCTTCCTACAATGAGCAGTTCTTC. The V call is TRBV6-1, the J call TRBJ2-1; perhaps TRBD2 as D (6 bases). Germline CDR1 and CDR2: MNHNS and SASEGT. The CDR3 spans 15 residues. Trimming pared 2 bases from V and 1 base from J, leaving 9 bases between.

The CDR3 DNA sequence: TGCAGCGTTTTAATCCGGGACAAAGCTTTCTTT. It specifies CSVLIRDKAFF. The V call is TRBV29-1, the J call TRBJ1-1, with D possibly TRBD1 on 6 matching bases. V was shortened by 5 bases and J by 9 bases, with 13 bases between the two germline ends. The CDR3 contains 11 residues. Germline V CDR1 and CDR2: SQVTM, ANQGSEA.

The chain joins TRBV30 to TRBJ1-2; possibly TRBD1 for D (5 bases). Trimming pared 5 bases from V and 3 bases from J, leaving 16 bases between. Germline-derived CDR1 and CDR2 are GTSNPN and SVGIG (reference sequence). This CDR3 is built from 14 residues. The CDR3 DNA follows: TGTGCCTGGGGCCACGACGGGACCGACTATGGCTACACCTTC. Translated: CAWGHDGTDYGYTF.